Shown below are 31 T cell receptor beta chains from a single sample sequenced in a study of vaccination and CD4 T cells after COVID-19. These receptors have no known antigen. Treatment of the sample: approximately 9-day PBMC culture with coronavirus spike peptide pools or control peptides (ViraFEST assay). The Oncomine TCR Beta short-read assay generated sequence data from the DNA of cultured CD4+ T cells. MiXCR was run by TCRdb on the PCR reads, yielding one entry per CDR3 protein. The sample lists approximately 9,900 distinct CDR3 sequences; roughly half were seen once. The sequencing input was CD4+ T cells from blood, cultured in vitro. These receptors were taken from a human donor who had recovered from COVID-19.

The J gene is TRBJ1-1, the V gene TRBV19; 7 bases line up with TRBD1. Per the germline V gene, CDR1 is LNHDA and CDR2 is SQIVND (reference sequence). CDR3 length equals 15 residues. The junction had 5 bases not matched to a gene; V was cut back by 4 bases and J by 0 bases. The DNA for the CDR3 is TGTGCCAGTAGTACCCAACAGGGGATGAACACTGAAGCTTTCTTT. Protein product: CASSTQQGMNTEAFF. Full variable domain (rest looked up from reference TRBV19 and TRBJ1-1): DGGITQSPKYLFRKEGQNVTLSCEQNLNHDAMYWYRQDPGQGLRLIYYSQIVNDFQKGDIAEGYSVSREKKESFPLTVTSAQKNPTAFYLCASSTQQGMNTEAFFGQGTRLTVV.

The sample holds a few counts of this clonotype. This sequence joins TRBV7-9 and TRBJ1-3, with D hard to call. Per the germline V gene, CDR1 is SEHNR and CDR2 is FQNEAQ (reference sequence). The germline V and J ends were trimmed by 5 bases and 2 bases, with 13 bases remaining between them. This CDR3 has 15 residues. CDR3 sequence reads: CASSRSVSPGNTIYF. CDR3 in DNA: TGTGCCAGCAGCCGTTCAGTCTCCCCTGGAAACACCATATATTTT.

The chain recombines TRBV7-6 with TRBJ1-6, with 7 positions matching TRBD1. This CDR3 comprises 16 residues. Germline CDR1 SGHVS, CDR2 FNYEAQ. V trimming: 2 bases; J trimming: 7 bases; junction bases outside the gene matches: 8. This chain's CDR3 is CASSLHGGQTNSPLHF. The CDR3 DNA sequence: TGTGCCAGCAGCTTACATGGGGGACAGACGAATTCACCCCTCCACTTT.

V and J are TRBV2 and TRBJ2-1; 10 bases are shared with TRBD1. This CDR3 is 14 amino acids long. The J segment lost 4 bases and the V segment lost 6 bases, leaving 3 bases of the junction unmatched. Germline CDR1 and CDR2: SNHLY and FYNNEI. This chain's CDR3 is CASSRDRGYNEQFF. The CDR3 nucleotides are TGTGCCAGCAGCCGGGACAGGGGTTACAATGAGCAGTTCTTC. Filled out from reference TRBV2 and TRBJ2-1, the complete variable domain reads EPEVTQTPSHQVTQMGQEVILRCVPISNHLYFYWYRQILGQKVEFLVSFYNNEISEKSEIFDDQFSVERPDGSNFTLKIRSTKLEDSAMYFCASSRDRGYNEQFFGPGTRLTVL.

This chain connects TRBV6-2 or TRBV6-3 to TRBJ2-1; D gene uncertain. The V and J ends lost 2 bases and 4 bases respectively, with 6 bases between them. The CDR3 covers 13 residues. CDR1 is MNHEY, CDR2 SVGEGT, per germline. CDR3: CASSYPAYNEQFF. The DNA of the CDR3 is TGTGCCAGCAGTTACCCCGCTTACAATGAGCAGTTCTTC.

The chain has TRBV24-1 and TRBJ2-5; TRBD2 agrees at 8 bases. Trimming removed 3 bases from V and 13 bases from J; junction bases left unmatched: 6. The CDR3 totals 12 residues. CDR1 and CDR2 (germline): KGHDR, SFDVKD. The CDR3 DNA reads as TGTGCCACCAGTGATCCAGGGACTAGAGCGTACTTC. Its translation is CATSDPGTRAYF.

This chain joins TRBV12-5 and TRBJ2-7; 13 bases are shared with TRBD2. This CDR3 has 15 amino acids. CDR1 and CDR2 from the germline V gene are LGHNT and FRNRAP. The V segment lost 6 bases and the J segment 3 bases; nucleotides outside the gene matches: 5. CDR3 amino acids: CASGVRTSGSYEQYF. CDR3 bases: TGTGCTAGTGGGGTGAGGACTAGCGGGAGCTACGAGCAGTACTTC.

This rearrangement joins TRBV5-8 to TRBJ1-2; unclear D gene. This CDR3 has 15 amino acids. In germline, CDR1 is SGHTS, CDR2 YDEGEE. V lost 3 bases, J lost 8 bases, and 20 bases lay in between. CDR3 in DNA: TGTGCCAGCAGCTCCTTCCCGGGGAATATGGGAGGCTACACCTTC. As protein: CASSSFPGNMGGYTF.

The rearrangement uses TRBV19 and TRBJ1-5, with D possibly being TRBD1 (5 bases). This CDR3 is built from 12 residues. V lost 6 bases and J 11 bases, leaving 14 bases between the germline ends. Germline V lookup: CDR1 LNHDA, CDR2 SQIVND (reference sequence). CDR3 residues: CASRPAWGAQHF. CDR3 in DNA: TGTGCCAGTAGACCGGCCTGGGGGGCCCAGCATTTT.

The V gene is TRBV7-9, the J gene TRBJ2-7; D remains unclear. Trimming removed 1 base from V and 4 bases from J, with 14 bases in between. CDR1 SEHNR and CDR2 FQNEAQ come from the germline V gene (reference sequence). The CDR3 loop spans 15 amino acids. The CDR3 region has the DNA TGTGCCAGCAGCTTAGTAGTATCATCGGAATACGAGCAGTACTTC. It translates to CASSLVVSSEYEQYF.

CDR3 in DNA: TGTGCCAGCAGCTCCAGGGTCGGGACAGATACGCAGTATTTT. Encoded protein: CASSSRVGTDTQYF. The rearrangement joins TRBV11-3 to TRBJ2-3; D may be TRBD1 (5 bases). The CDR3 length is 14 residues. The germline gives CDR1 SGHNT, CDR2 YENEEA. Trimming stripped 4 bases from V and 3 bases from J, with 11 bases between.

Details on this clonotype: An end of the junction does not agree with germline; a read error may underlie this. The rearrangement links TRBV7-7 to TRBJ1-6, with 12 nucleotides matching TRBD1. CDR3 length equals 18 residues. CDR1 is SSHAT, CDR2 FNYEAQ, per germline (reference sequence). The CDR3 bases are TGTGCTAGCAGCTTAGCGGGAGGGGACAGGGGGCCCAATTCACCCCTCCACTTT. It yields the protein CASSLAGGDRGPNSPLHF.

The rearrangement uses TRBV9 and TRBJ2-2; the D is unclear. The germline V gene has CDR1 SGDLS and CDR2 YYNGEE. The CDR3 contains 15 residues. V was clipped by 0 bases and J by 4 bases, with 10 bases between them. The CDR3 here is CASSVGQPGTGELFF. In DNA, the CDR3 is TGTGCCAGCAGCGTAGGCCAGCCGGGCACCGGGGAGCTGTTTTTT.

This clonotype showed up just a few times. The V gene is TRBV7-9, the J gene TRBJ1-5, with D uncertain. Trimming removed 1 base from V and 7 bases from J, with 8 bases in between. Germline lookup yields CDR1 SEHNR and CDR2 FQNEAQ (reference sequence). The CDR3 is 13 residues long. CDR3 sequence: CASSLGREQPQHF. In DNA, the CDR3 is TGTGCCAGCAGCTTAGGTAGGGAACAGCCCCAGCATTTT.

The gene calls are TRBV7-2 and TRBJ2-7; TRBD2 is a possible D gene (5 bases). The germline V gene encodes CDR1 SGHTA and CDR2 FQGNSA. CDR3 length equals 12 residues. The germline V and J ends were trimmed by 5 bases and 2 bases, with 7 bases remaining between them. The DNA for the CDR3 is TGTGCCAGCAGCAGGCGGGCCTACGAGCAGTACTTC. Protein sequence: CASSRRAYEQYF.

The chain is built from TRBV7-2 and TRBJ2-2; D gene unclear. The CDR3 covers 15 residues. Germline CDR1 is SGHTA and CDR2 is FQGNSA. V was clipped by 3 bases and J by 2 bases, with 10 bases between them. This chain's CDR3 is CASSLPVKNTGELFF. The CDR3 nucleotides read TGTGCCAGCAGCTTGCCGGTGAAAAACACCGGGGAGCTGTTTTTT.

As DNA, the CDR3 is TGTGCCAGCAGTCCAGGGTTTGAAGCTTTCTTT. It translates to CASSPGFEAFF. V gene TRBV6-2 or TRBV6-3 combines with J gene TRBJ1-1; D is perhaps TRBD1 (5 bases). The V gene's germline CDR1 is MNHEY and CDR2 SVGEGT. The V and J ends lost 5 bases and 7 bases respectively, with 8 bases between them. The CDR3 contains 11 residues.

The chain recombines TRBV30 with TRBJ1-1; perhaps TRBD1 as D (6 bases). Germline CDR1 GTSNPN, CDR2 SVGIG (reference sequence). CDR3 size: 14 residues. Trimming left V 4 bases short and J 5 bases short, with 17 bases between. The CDR3 sequence is CAWTYGAQGTEAFF. In DNA, the CDR3 is TGTGCCTGGACGTACGGGGCGCAGGGGACTGAAGCTTTCTTT.

The chain carries TRBV7-9 and TRBJ1-5; no firm D call. The CDR3 has 12 amino acids. Trimming left V 5 bases short and J 7 bases short, with 9 bases between. Germline CDR1 is SEHNR and CDR2 is FQNEAQ (reference sequence). CDR3 amino acids: CASSPNNQPQHF. The DNA for the CDR3 is TGTGCCAGCAGCCCAAACAACCAGCCCCAGCATTTT.

The genes are TRBV24-1 and TRBJ2-1, with 12 nucleotides matching TRBD2. Germline assignment: CDR1 KGHDR and CDR2 SFDVKD. The CDR3 is made up of 17 amino acids. V shed 2 bases, J shed 8 bases, and the junction held 9 bases outside the gene matches. As DNA, the CDR3 is TGTGCCACCAGTGATTCCCGGACTAGCGGGATAGGGGATGAGCAGTTCTTC. Its translation: CATSDSRTSGIGDEQFF.

The CDR3 sequence is CASSYSRESRTEAFF. The CDR3 nucleotides are TGTGCCAGCAGTTACTCAAGGGAGAGTCGCACTGAAGCTTTCTTT. The rearrangement joins TRBV6-5 to TRBJ1-1; D is undetermined. V shed 0 bases and J shed 4 bases, with 12 bases lying between them. The CDR3 is made up of 15 amino acids. Germline V gene data show CDR1 as MNHEY and CDR2 as SVGAGI.

This chain links TRBV30 with TRBJ1-1; D perhaps matches TRBD1 (5 bases). The CDR3 spans 13 residues. The germline CDR1 and CDR2 sequences are GTSNPN and SVGIG (reference sequence). Trimming pared 3 bases from V and 5 bases from J, leaving 13 bases between. CDR3 sequence reads: CAWRGRAGTEAFF. The CDR3 DNA reads as TGTGCCTGGAGGGGCAGGGCGGGAACTGAAGCTTTCTTT.

The chain carries TRBV6-2 or TRBV6-3 and TRBJ1-1; unclear D gene. This CDR3 is built from 14 residues. Germline assignment: CDR1 MNHEY and CDR2 SVGEGT. The ends were cut back, 0 bases at V and 6 bases at J, with 11 bases in the middle. The CDR3 spells CASSYSPGSPEAFF. The CDR3 DNA follows: TGTGCCAGCAGTTACTCACCGGGGAGCCCTGAAGCTTTCTTT.

The chain is built from TRBV4-2 and TRBJ2-1; 9 bases map to TRBD1. Trimming removed 4 bases from V and 6 bases from J; junction bases left unmatched: 7. The CDR3 consists of 15 residues. Germline CDR1 is LGHNA and CDR2 is YNFKEQ. The CDR3 loop is CASSPPGQGPNEQFF. The CDR3 nucleotides are TGTGCCAGCAGCCCCCCGGGACAGGGCCCCAATGAGCAGTTCTTC.

The CDR3 protein is CASSPSSGQIYGYTF. Here the CDR3 DNA reads TGTGCCAGCAGCCCCAGTTCCGGACAGATCTATGGCTACACCTTC. V and J are TRBV11-2 and TRBJ1-2, with D possibly TRBD1 on 6 matching bases. The V end lost 5 bases, the J end lost 4 bases, and 17 bases lay between the germline ends. The CDR3 covers 15 residues. The germline gives CDR1 SGHAT, CDR2 FQNNGV.

This clonotype was counted a single time. The CDR3 here is CASSSGGLGNTIYF. CDR3 bases: TGCGCCAGCAGCTCGGGGGGGCTCGGAAACACCATATATTTT. This rearrangement joins TRBV5-1 to TRBJ1-3, with a tentative D call TRBD1 (6 bases). The CDR3 sequence is 14 residues long. Germline V gene data show CDR1 as SGHRS and CDR2 as YFSETQ. Trimming took off 3 bases at V and 4 bases at J, with 11 bases between the two ends.

The rearrangement uses TRBV20-1 and TRBJ2-5; 9 nucleotides match TRBD2. The germline gives CDR1 DFQATT, CDR2 SNEGSKA (reference sequence). This CDR3 region has 16 residues. With V trimmed by 6 bases and J by 1 base, 12 bases remained unmatched. The CDR3 here is CSALLLGGRAQETQYF. The DNA for the CDR3 is TGCAGTGCCCTCCTATTAGGCGGGAGGGCCCAAGAGACCCAGTACTTC.

V usage is TRBV11-3 and J usage is TRBJ1-1, with a tentative D call TRBD1 (6 bases). Trimming pared 1 base from V and 7 bases from J, leaving 13 bases between. Germline V gene lookup returns CDR1 SGHNT and CDR2 YENEEA. The CDR3 has 14 amino acids. The DNA for the CDR3 is TGTGCCAGCAGCTTAGGTAACAGGGTTGATGAAGCTTTCTTT. It yields the protein CASSLGNRVDEAFF.

The V gene is TRBV6-5, the J gene TRBJ1-6; D is uncertain. CDR1 and CDR2 from the germline V gene are MNHEY and SVGAGI. CDR3 size: 17 residues. V lost 2 bases to trimming and J lost 7 bases, with 18 bases between them. The CDR3 DNA is TGTGCCAGCAGTTACGGGAAGGGAGCCTTTTACAATTCACCCCTCCACTTT. It specifies CASSYGKGAFYNSPLHF.

This sequence joins TRBV6-1 and TRBJ2-7, with 8 bases that match TRBD1. The germline CDR1 and CDR2 sequences are MNHNS and SASEGT. V was pared by 4 bases and J by 1 base, with 6 bases of the junction left unmatched. This CDR3 spans 15 amino acids. CDR3 sequence reads: CASSVLTGESYEQYF. In DNA form, the CDR3 reads TGTGCCAGCAGTGTACTGACAGGGGAGTCCTACGAGCAGTACTTC.

This clonotype has a handful of counts. This chain uses TRBV6-2 or TRBV6-3 with TRBJ1-1; D is ambiguous. The CDR3 is made up of 14 amino acids. Per the germline V gene, CDR1 is MNHEY and CDR2 is SVGEGT. V lost 8 bases and J lost 5, with 18 bases in between. CDR3 bases: TGTGCCAGCTCGTTGGTGAACGGGAAGACTGAAGCTTTCTTT. Translated, it gives CASSLVNGKTEAFF.